The T cell receptor beta chain under discussion was sequenced for a study of blood T cell repertoires in COVID-19. Profiled with immunoSEQ multiplex PCR; TCRdb holds only in-frame clones, not every one. The data contain 400,000 to 550,000 clones, nearly 90% of them singletons. V was clipped by 3 bases and J by 5 bases, with 14 bases between them. Germline CDR1 and CDR2: PRHDT and FYEKMQ (reference sequence). This CDR3 contains 14 residues. The source material was PBMCs or T cells enriched from blood (not recorded which). This chain uses TRBV13 with TRBJ2-7; D is perhaps TRBD1 (5 bases). The receptor's source is a woman between 18 and 29 years old with acute COVID-19. CDR3 amino acids: CASSFRLQGHEQYF. As DNA, the CDR3 is TGTGCCAGCAGCTTCCGACTTCAGGGCCACGAGCAGTACTTC. Together with reference TRBV13 and TRBJ2-7, the CDR3 gives the full variable domain: AAGVIQSPRHLIKEKRETATLKCYPIPRHDTVYWYQQGPGQDPQFLISFYEKMQSDKGSIPDRFSAQQFSDYHSELNMSSLELGDSALYFCASSFRLQGHEQYFGPGTRLTVT.